This TCR beta chain was identified in a study of T cell responses to AZD1222 COVID-19 vaccine. Study outcomes and limitations: Following two doses of AZD1222, Spike-specific TCR breadth and depth rose.

Sequencing used immunoSEQ multiplex PCR; TCRdb keeps in-frame clones, though not all of them. The sample includes over 95,000 clones, 90% to 95% of them seen just once. Regarding this clone: Its antigen is still unknown.

The receptor comes from an adult in good health. This specimen was peripheral blood, taken on day 0 of AZD1222 vaccination.

The DNA of the CDR3 is TGTGCCAGTAGTATAGAAGTAGGCAGCTATGGCTACACCTTC. Its protein is CASSIEVGSYGYTF. This rearrangement joins TRBV19 to TRBJ1-2; D ambiguous. The V end was cut by 0 bases, the J end by 4 bases, with 9 bases between. Germline loops: CDR1 LNHDA, CDR2 SQIVND (reference sequence). CDR3 length: 14 amino acids.